These 3 T cell receptor beta chains share one sample of origin, sequenced in a study of cytomegalovirus exposure and HLA in healthy donors. The PCR ran on 60 Vbeta and 13 Jbeta primers. Clones were read by immunoSEQ multiplex PCR, and TCRdb kept only the in-frame ones, dropping some. The sample includes about 150,000 clones, 65% to 75% of them seen just once. What was sequenced was PBMCs. Receptors were obtained from a young man in good health and CMV-seronegative.

This chain links TRBV5-6 with TRBJ2-1; possible D gene TRBD2, 6 bases. This CDR3 has 15 amino acids. V lost 0 bases and J 3 bases, leaving 10 bases between the germline ends. CDR1 SGHDT and CDR2 YYEEEE come from the germline V gene. In nucleotides, the CDR3 is TGTGCCAGCAGCTTGGCCGGGGGTCGCTACAATGAGCAGTTCTTC. This codes for CASSLAGGRYNEQFF. The variable domain in full, with the rest retrieved from reference TRBV5-6 and TRBJ2-1, is DAGVTQSPTHLIKTRGQQVTLRCSPKSGHDTVSWYQQALGQGPQFIFQYYEEEERQRGNFPDRFSGHQFPNYSSELNVNALLLGDSALYLCASSLAGGRYNEQFFGPGTRLTVL.

This clone appeared a few times. V usage is TRBV5-1 and J usage is TRBJ2-2; D is uncertain. Deletions cut 7 bases from V and 2 bases from J, with 12 bases between. Germline assignment: CDR1 SGHRS and CDR2 YFSETQ. The CDR3 covers 14 residues. CDR3 sequence (DNA): TGCGCCAGCGCTATATCTCCAAACACCGGGGAGCTGTTTTTT. Translation gives CASAISPNTGELFF.

CDR3 in DNA: TGTGTCAGAAGCTTAGGAGTTTACGGACTCCGGCTAAACTACAATGAGCAGTTCTTC. This encodes CVRSLGVYGLRLNYNEQFF. V and J are TRBV7-5 and TRBJ2-1; no DNA check was done on the table's D call, TRBD2. TRBV7-5 is annotated as a pseudogene. This CDR3 contains 19 residues.